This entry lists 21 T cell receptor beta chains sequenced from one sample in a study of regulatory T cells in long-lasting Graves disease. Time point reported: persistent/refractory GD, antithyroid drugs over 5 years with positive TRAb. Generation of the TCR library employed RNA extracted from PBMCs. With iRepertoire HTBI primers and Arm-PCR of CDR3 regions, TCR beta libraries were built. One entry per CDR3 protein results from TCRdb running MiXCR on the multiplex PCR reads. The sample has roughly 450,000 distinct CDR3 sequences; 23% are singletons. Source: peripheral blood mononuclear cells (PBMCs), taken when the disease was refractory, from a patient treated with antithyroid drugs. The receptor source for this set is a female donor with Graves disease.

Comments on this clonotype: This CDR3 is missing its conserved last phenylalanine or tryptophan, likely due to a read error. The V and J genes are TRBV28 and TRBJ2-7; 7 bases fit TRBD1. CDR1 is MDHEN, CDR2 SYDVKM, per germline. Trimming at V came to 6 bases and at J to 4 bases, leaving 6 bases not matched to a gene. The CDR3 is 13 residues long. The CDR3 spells CASSIPQGYEQYL. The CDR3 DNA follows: TGTGCCAGCAGCATTCCACAGGGGTACGAGCAGTACCTC.

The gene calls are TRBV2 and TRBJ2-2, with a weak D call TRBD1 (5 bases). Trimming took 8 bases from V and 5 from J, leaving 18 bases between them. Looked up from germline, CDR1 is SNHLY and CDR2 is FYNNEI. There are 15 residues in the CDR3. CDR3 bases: TGTGCCAGCTCTACCCAGGGCGGATCGACCGGGGAGCTGTTTTTT. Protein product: CASSTQGGSTGELFF.

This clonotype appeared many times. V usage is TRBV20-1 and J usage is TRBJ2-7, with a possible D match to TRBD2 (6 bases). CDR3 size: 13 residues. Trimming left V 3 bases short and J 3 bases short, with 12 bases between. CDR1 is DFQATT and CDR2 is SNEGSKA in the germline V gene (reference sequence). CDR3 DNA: TGCAGTGCTAGCGGGAGAGCAGACTACGAGCAGTACTTC. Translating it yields CSASGRADYEQYF.

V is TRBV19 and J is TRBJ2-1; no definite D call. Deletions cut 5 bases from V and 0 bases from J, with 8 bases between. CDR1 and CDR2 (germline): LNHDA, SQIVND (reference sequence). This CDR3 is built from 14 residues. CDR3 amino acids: CASSGLSSYNEQFF. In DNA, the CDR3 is TGTGCCAGTAGTGGCCTGAGCTCCTACAATGAGCAGTTCTTC.

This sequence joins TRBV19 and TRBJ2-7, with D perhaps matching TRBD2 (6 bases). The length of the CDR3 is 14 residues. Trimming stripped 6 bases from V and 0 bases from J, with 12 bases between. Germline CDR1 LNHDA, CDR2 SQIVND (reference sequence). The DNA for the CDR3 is TGTGCCAGTAGCCGGGACTTCGACTCCTACGAGCAGTACTTC. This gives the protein CASSRDFDSYEQYF.

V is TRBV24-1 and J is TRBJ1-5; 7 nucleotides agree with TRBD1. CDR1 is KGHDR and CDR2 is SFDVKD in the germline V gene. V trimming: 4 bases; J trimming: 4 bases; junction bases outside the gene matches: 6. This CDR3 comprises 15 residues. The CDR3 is CATSDGQVMNQPQHF. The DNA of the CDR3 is TGTGCCACCAGTGACGGACAGGTCATGAATCAGCCCCAGCATTTT.

CDR3: CASSFIGQGVTSYEQYF. The DNA for the CDR3 is TGCGCCAGCAGCTTCATAGGGCAGGGGGTTACCTCCTACGAGCAGTACTTC. The chain recombines TRBV5-1 with TRBJ2-7, with TRBD1 identical over 7 bases. V was pared by 2 bases and J by 0 bases, with 11 bases of the junction left unmatched. Per the germline V gene, CDR1 is SGHRS and CDR2 is YFSETQ. The CDR3 length is 17 residues. Complete variable domain (other parts from reference TRBV5-1 and TRBJ2-7): KAGVTQTPRYLIKTRGQQVTLSCSPISGHRSVSWYQQTPGQGLQFLFEYFSETQRNKGNFPGRFSGRQFSNSRSEMNVSTLELGDSALYLCASSFIGQGVTSYEQYFGPGTRLTVT.

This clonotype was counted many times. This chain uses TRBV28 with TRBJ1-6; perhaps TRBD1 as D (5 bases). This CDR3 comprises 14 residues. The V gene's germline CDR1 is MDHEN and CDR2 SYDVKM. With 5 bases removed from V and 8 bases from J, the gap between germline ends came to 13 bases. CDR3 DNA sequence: TGTGCCAGCAGTCTCGCAGGGTTAGATTCACCCCTCCACTTT. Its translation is CASSLAGLDSPLHF.

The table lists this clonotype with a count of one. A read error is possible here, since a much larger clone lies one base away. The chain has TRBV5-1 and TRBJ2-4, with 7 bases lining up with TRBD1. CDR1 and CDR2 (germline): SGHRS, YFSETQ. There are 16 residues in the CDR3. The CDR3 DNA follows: TGCGCCAGCAGCCCTCGACAGGGTGTAGCCAAAAACGTTCAGTACTTC. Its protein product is CASSPRQGVAKNVQYF.

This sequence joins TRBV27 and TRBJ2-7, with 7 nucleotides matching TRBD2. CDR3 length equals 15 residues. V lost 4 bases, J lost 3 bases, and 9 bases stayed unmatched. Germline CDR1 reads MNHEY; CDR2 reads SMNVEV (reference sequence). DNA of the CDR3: TGTGCCAGCAGTTCCGCCTCAAGCGGGAACTACGAGCAGTACTTC. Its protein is CASSSASSGNYEQYF.

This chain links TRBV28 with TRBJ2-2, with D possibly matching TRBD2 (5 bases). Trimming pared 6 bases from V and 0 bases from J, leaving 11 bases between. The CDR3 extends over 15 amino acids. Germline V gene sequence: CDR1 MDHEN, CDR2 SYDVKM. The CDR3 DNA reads TGTGCCAGCAGGCGCCCGGGGTCGAACACCGGGGAGCTGTTTTTT. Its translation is CASRRPGSNTGELFF.

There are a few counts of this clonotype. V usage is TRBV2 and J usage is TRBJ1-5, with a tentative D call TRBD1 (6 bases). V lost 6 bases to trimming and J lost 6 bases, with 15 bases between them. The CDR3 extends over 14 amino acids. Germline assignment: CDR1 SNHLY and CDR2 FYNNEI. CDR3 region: CASRATGSPQPQHF. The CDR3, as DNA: TGTGCCAGCAGAGCCACAGGGTCCCCTCAGCCCCAGCATTTT.

CDR3 nucleotides: TGTGCCAGCAGCTTAGGATCCAAAAACATTCAGTACTTC. It translates to CASSLGSKNIQYF. V gene TRBV11-2 combines with J gene TRBJ2-4; D is undetermined. From germline, CDR1 is SGHAT and CDR2 FQNNGV. CDR3 length: 13 amino acids. The germline V and J ends were trimmed by 1 base and 2 bases, with 3 bases remaining between them.

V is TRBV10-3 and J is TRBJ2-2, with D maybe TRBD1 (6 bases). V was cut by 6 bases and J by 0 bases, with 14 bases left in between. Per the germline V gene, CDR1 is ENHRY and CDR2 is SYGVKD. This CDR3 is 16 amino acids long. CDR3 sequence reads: CAISLARTANTGELFF. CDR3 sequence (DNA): TGTGCCATCAGCCTTGCGAGGACAGCGAACACCGGGGAGCTGTTTTTT.

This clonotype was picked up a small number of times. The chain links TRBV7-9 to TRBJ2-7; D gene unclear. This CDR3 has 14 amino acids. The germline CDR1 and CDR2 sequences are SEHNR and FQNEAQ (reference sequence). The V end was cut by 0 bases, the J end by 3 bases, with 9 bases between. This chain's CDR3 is CASSLAGQHYEQYF. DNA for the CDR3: TGTGCCAGCAGCTTAGCGGGCCAACACTACGAGCAGTACTTC.

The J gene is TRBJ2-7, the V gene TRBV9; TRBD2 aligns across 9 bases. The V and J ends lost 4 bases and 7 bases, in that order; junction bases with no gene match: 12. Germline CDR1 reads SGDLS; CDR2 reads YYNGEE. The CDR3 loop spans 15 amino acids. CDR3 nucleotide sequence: TGTGCCAGCAGCCCCCGGTCTAGCGGGACGGGTGAGCAGTACTTC. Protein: CASSPRSSGTGEQYF.

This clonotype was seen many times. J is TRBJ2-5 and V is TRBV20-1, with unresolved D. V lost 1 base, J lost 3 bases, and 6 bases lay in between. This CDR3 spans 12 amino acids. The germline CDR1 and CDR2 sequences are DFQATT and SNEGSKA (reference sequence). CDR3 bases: TGCAGTGCTAGAGTTAGAGAAGAGACCCAGTACTTC. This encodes CSARVREETQYF.

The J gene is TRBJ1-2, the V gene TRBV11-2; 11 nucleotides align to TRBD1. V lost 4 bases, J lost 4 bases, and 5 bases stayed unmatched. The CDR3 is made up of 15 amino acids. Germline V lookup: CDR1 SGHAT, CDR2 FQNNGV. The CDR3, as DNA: TGTGCCAGCAGCTCCCTTGGGACAGGGGGCTATGGCTACACCTTC. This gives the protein CASSSLGTGGYGYTF.

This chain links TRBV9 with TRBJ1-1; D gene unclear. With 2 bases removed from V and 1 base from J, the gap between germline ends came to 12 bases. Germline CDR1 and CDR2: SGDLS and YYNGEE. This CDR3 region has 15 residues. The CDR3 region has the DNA TGTGCCAGCAGCGTCGGCGGGGATACGAACACTGAAGCTTTCTTT. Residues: CASSVGGDTNTEAFF.

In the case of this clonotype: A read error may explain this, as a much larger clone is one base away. The CDR3 protein is CTSSETAGPGHEQYF. The CDR3 region has the DNA TGTACCAGCAGTGAAACAGCGGGACCCGGCCATGAGCAGTACTTC. The chain employs TRBV6-1 and TRBJ2-7; 7 bases are shared with TRBD2. Per the germline V gene, CDR1 is MNHNS and CDR2 is SASEGT. CDR3 length: 15 residues.

This chain's CDR3 is CTSSFPSSETQYF. CDR3 nucleotides: TGTACCAGCAGCTTCCCATCCTCGGAGACCCAGTACTTC. V gene TRBV7-2 combines with J gene TRBJ2-5; no reliable D call. The germline V gene encodes CDR1 SGHTA and CDR2 FQGNSA. The CDR3 consists of 13 residues. V was trimmed by 3 bases and J by 5 bases, leaving 10 bases between them.